This TCR beta chain was sequenced during a study of Graves' ophthalmopathy and Graves' hyperthyroidism. Whole-study results and caveats: With roughly 65% sensitivity and roughly 72% specificity, the model predicted ophthalmopathy progression.

As regards this clonotype: Its antigen is still unknown.

Amplification of the TCR beta CDR3 regions used RNA transcripts (as template). Second-round multiplex PCR came after first-round RT-PCR with HTBI primers. MiXCR, run by TCRdb on the multiplex PCR reads, gives a single entry per CDR3 protein. Here the sample spans roughly 700,000 distinct CDR3 sequences, around 40% being singletons. The J segment lost 1 base and the V segment lost 5 bases, leaving 4 bases of the junction unmatched. This CDR3 spans 14 amino acids. CDR1 is SGHTA, CDR2 FQGNSA, per germline. The authors diagnosed from clinical symptoms, serum thyroxine, TRAb, thyroid ultrasound and orbital computed tomography.

This chain connects TRBV7-2 to TRBJ1-1; 7 bases are a match to TRBD1. This clonotype was obtained from an adult man with Graves' ophthalmopathy. Sequenced input: peripheral blood. Here the CDR3 DNA reads TGTGCCAGCAGCAGGGGGCGGGCGAACACTGAAGCTTTCTTT. Translation gives CASSRGRANTEAFF.